This T cell receptor beta chain is drawn from a study of T cell responses to AZD1222 COVID-19 vaccine. The V segment lost 2 bases and the J segment 10 bases; nucleotides outside the gene matches: 13. The CDR3 is 16 amino acids. Germline loops: CDR1 LGHNT, CDR2 FRNRAP. Sequencing used immunoSEQ multiplex PCR; TCRdb keeps in-frame clones, though not all of them. The data show about 160,000 clones, with around 92% seen just once and roughly 1% held by the top ten. The TCR was taken from an adult in good health. V usage is TRBV12-5 and J usage is TRBJ1-5; the match to TRBD1 covers 8 bases. The specimen comprised peripheral blood, sampled on day 0 of AZD1222 vaccination. CDR3 sequence reads: CASGLTRTGPTTPQHF. DNA of the CDR3: TGTGCTAGTGGTTTGACCCGGACAGGGCCCACTACACCCCAGCATTTT.